The next 21 T cell receptor beta chains were all read from a single sample in a study of T cell repertoires in cytomegalovirus infection (dated by TCRdb to about 2019). Data came from an Illumina HiSeq 1500. The public reads were reprocessed in TCRdb via fastp at Q25 and MiXCR, keeping in-frame beta chains. Rows with a matching CDR3 protein are joined into one entry that keeps the most common DNA and genes. The sample table contains some 320,000 distinct CDR3 sequences; only one count was recorded for more than 8% of them. The ten largest make up about 4.5% of the sample. Material for sequencing was PBMCs. Receptor source: a human donor in good health (CMV status not recorded). Some clones in this sample may be carry-over from other donors' samples.

This clonotype was counted at least ten times. The chain couples TRBV15 to TRBJ2-2; D is possibly TRBD1 (5 bases). With 5 bases removed from V and 2 bases from J, the gap between germline ends came to 15 bases. The CDR3 covers 16 residues. Germline lookup yields CDR1 LNHNV and CDR2 YYDKDF (reference sequence). CDR3 amino acids: CATSPRQITNTGELFF. CDR3 DNA: TGTGCCACCAGCCCCCGACAGATCACTAACACCGGGGAGCTGTTTTTT.

This clonotype was counted at least ten times. The V call is TRBV7-2, the J call TRBJ2-3, with D tentatively TRBD2 (6 bases). CDR1 is SGHTA, CDR2 FQGNSA, per germline. This CDR3 has 16 amino acids. V dropped 6 bases and J dropped 4 bases, with 20 bases sitting between them. The CDR3 is CASRLRGRASPDTQYF. The CDR3 coding sequence is TGTGCCAGCAGGCTGCGGGGCAGGGCTTCGCCAGATACGCAGTATTTT.

This clonotype was seen only a few times. The rearrangement uses TRBV20-1 and TRBJ2-3; D might be TRBD1 or TRBD2, each matching 5 bases. V lost 6 bases, J lost 6 bases, and 13 bases lay in between. The CDR3 has 12 amino acids. Germline V gene lookup returns CDR1 DFQATT and CDR2 SNEGSKA (reference sequence). The CDR3 nucleotides read TGCAGTGCCGAGGGGAGCCGCGATACGCAGTATTTT. Protein sequence: CSAEGSRDTQYF.

This clonotype was counted between two and nine times. The rearrangement joins TRBV19 to TRBJ2-3; D might be TRBD1 (7 bases). V lost 5 bases to trimming and J lost 6 bases, with 15 bases between them. Looked up from germline, CDR1 is LNHDA and CDR2 is SQIVND (reference sequence). The CDR3 totals 14 residues. CDR3 region: CASSSTGRLDTQYF. In DNA, the CDR3 is TGTGCCAGTAGTTCGACAGGGAGGCTGGATACGCAGTATTTT.

This clonotype was detected many times. This rearrangement joins TRBV7-2 to TRBJ2-7; the match to TRBD1 covers 10 bases. Germline V gene data show CDR1 as SGHTA and CDR2 as FQGNSA. V shed 5 bases and J 3 bases; nucleotides not matched to a gene: 19. CDR3 length equals 19 residues. The CDR3 region has the DNA TGTGCCAGCAGCCCTCGGGGGACAGGGGATGCTATGGGAAACTACGAGCAGTACTTC. It yields the protein CASSPRGTGDAMGNYEQYF.

The sample holds many counts of this clonotype. This sequence joins TRBV5-6 and TRBJ2-7, with a possible D match to TRBD1 (6 bases). CDR1 is SGHDT, CDR2 YYEEEE, per germline. CDR3 size: 15 residues. V lost 3 bases and J 0 bases, leaving 13 bases between the germline ends. For the CDR3, the DNA is TGTGCCAGCAGCTACTTCCGGGACAACTCCTACGAGCAGTACTTC. Protein product: CASSYFRDNSYEQYF.

This clonotype was detected many times. This chain links TRBV12-5 with TRBJ1-5; 9 nucleotides agree with TRBD1. The germline V gene has CDR1 LGHNT and CDR2 FRNRAP. The CDR3 is 15 residues long. Trimming at V came to 5 bases and at J to 6 bases, leaving 8 bases not matched to a gene. The CDR3 sequence: CASGALGQGGQPQHF. CDR3 sequence (DNA): TGTGCTAGTGGTGCCTTGGGACAGGGAGGTCAGCCCCAGCATTTT.

This clonotype was observed at least ten times. The CDR3 sequence: CASSSWPNVLTF. CDR3 bases: TGTGCCAGCAGCTCCTGGCCCAACGTCCTGACTTTC. The rearrangement links TRBV7-2 to TRBJ2-6; D remains unclear. CDR1 and CDR2 (germline): SGHTA, FQGNSA. The CDR3 covers 12 residues. V gave up 4 bases and J gave up 8 bases, with 6 bases separating them.

The chain recombines TRBV20-1 with TRBJ2-7, with 10 bases matching TRBD2. The germline gives CDR1 DFQATT, CDR2 SNEGSKA (reference sequence). The J segment lost 0 bases and the V segment lost 3 bases, leaving 8 bases of the junction unmatched. The CDR3 runs 16 residues. CDR3 nucleotide sequence: TGCAGTGCTAGCCGCCTAGCGGGAGCTACCTCCTACGAGCAGTACTTC. Protein sequence: CSASRLAGATSYEQYF.

V and J are TRBV12-3 or TRBV12-4 and TRBJ2-1; 8 bases align to TRBD2. The CDR3 sequence is 13 residues long. With V trimmed by 3 bases and J by 7 bases, 2 bases remained unmatched. CDR3 sequence: CASSFGLANEQFF. In nucleotides, the CDR3 is TGTGCCAGCAGTTTCGGACTAGCAAATGAGCAGTTCTTC.

This clonotype was observed many times. The chain couples TRBV19 to TRBJ2-1; 9 bases are a match to TRBD2. Germline assignment: CDR1 LNHDA and CDR2 SQIVND (reference sequence). This CDR3 contains 15 residues. Trimming cost V 5 bases and J 10 bases; bases outside gene matches: 12. CDR3 DNA: TGTGCCAGTAGTGACCTGGCGGGAGGGCTGAAAGAGCAGTTCTTC. It specifies CASSDLAGGLKEQFF.

This clonotype was detected many times. This chain links TRBV7-8 with TRBJ2-3, with TRBD2 matching over 9 bases. Germline lookup yields CDR1 SGHVS and CDR2 FQNEAQ. The CDR3 has 16 amino acids. The trim removed 4 bases at V and 1 base at J, leaving 6 bases unmatched. The CDR3 DNA is TGTGCCAGCAGCTACCTAGCGGGGAGCCGCACAGATACGCAGTATTTT. Translating gives CASSYLAGSRTDTQYF.

Many counts were recorded for this clonotype. The rearrangement joins TRBV6-1 to TRBJ2-7, with a tentative D call TRBD1 (5 bases). V lost 1 base and J 6 bases, leaving 13 bases between the germline ends. The CDR3 runs to 14 residues. The germline CDR1 and CDR2 sequences are MNHNS and SASEGT. CDR3 sequence reads: CASSEVTATAEQYF. The CDR3 nucleotides read TGTGCCAGCAGTGAAGTGACAGCAACGGCCGAGCAGTACTTC.

This clonotype was counted between two and nine times. The chain combines TRBV7-2 with TRBJ2-7; either TRBD1 or TRBD2 may fit D (5 bases each). The V end was cut by 5 bases, the J end by 2 bases, with 16 bases between. The germline V gene has CDR1 SGHTA and CDR2 FQGNSA. The CDR3 is 15 amino acids. In DNA form, the CDR3 reads TGTGCCAGCAGCCGTACCTGGGACCGAGCCTACGAGCAGTACTTC. Translated: CASSRTWDRAYEQYF.

The chain links TRBV7-2 to TRBJ2-2, with D perhaps matching TRBD2 (6 bases). This CDR3 has 13 amino acids. Germline CDR1 and CDR2: SGHTA and FQGNSA. V was trimmed by 6 bases and J by 3 bases, leaving 8 bases between them. Here the CDR3 DNA reads TGTGCCAGCAGTTGGGGGGACACCGGGGAGCTGTTTTTT. This translates into CASSWGDTGELFF.

This clonotype was detected a few times. The rearrangement links TRBV3-1 to TRBJ2-6; the match to TRBD1 covers 9 bases. The CDR3 has 15 residues. Germline loops: CDR1 LGHDT, CDR2 YNNKEL (reference sequence). The V and J ends lost 4 bases and 7 bases, in that order; junction bases with no gene match: 5. CDR3: CASSPWGQGANVLTF. Here the CDR3 DNA reads TGTGCCAGCAGCCCCTGGGGACAGGGAGCCAACGTCCTGACTTTC.

This clonotype was recorded many times. This chain connects TRBV7-2 to TRBJ1-2, with a weak D call TRBD1 (6 bases). Germline CDR1 reads SGHTA; CDR2 reads FQGNSA. Trimming removed 4 bases from V and 4 bases from J, with 10 bases in between. The CDR3 totals 13 residues. The CDR3 is CASSWAGVYGYTF. The DNA for the CDR3 is TGTGCCAGCAGCTGGGCAGGGGTCTATGGCTACACCTTC.

As for this clonotype: This may be a read error: a much more frequent sequence differs by one nucleotide. The gene calls are TRBV7-2 and TRBJ1-1, with TRBD1 matching 7 bases. Germline lookup yields CDR1 SGHTA and CDR2 FQGNSA. The CDR3 covers 15 residues. CDR3 residues: CASSFPGQRNTEALF. The CDR3 nucleotides read TGTGCCAGCAGCTTCCCGGGACAGAGGAACACTGAAGCTCTCTTT.

At least ten counts were recorded for this clonotype. The rearrangement uses TRBV11-2 and TRBJ2-1; perhaps TRBD2 as D (6 bases). Germline CDR1 reads SGHAT; CDR2 reads FQNNGV. This CDR3 comprises 16 residues. The V and J ends lost 2 bases and 3 bases respectively, with 14 bases between them. The DNA for the CDR3 is TGTGCCAGCAGCTTATCTCGGCGGGAACTCTACAATGAGCAGTTCTTC. It codes for CASSLSRRELYNEQFF.

This clonotype was seen ten or more times. The chain joins TRBV10-3 to TRBJ1-4; the D gene is possibly TRBD1 (5 bases). V gave up 5 bases and J gave up 7 bases, with 17 bases separating them. The CDR3 spans 15 residues. From germline, CDR1 is ENHRY and CDR2 SYGVKD. The CDR3 is CAISPLYGGTEKLFF. CDR3 coding DNA: TGTGCCATCAGTCCTCTATACGGGGGTACTGAAAAACTGTTTTTT.

This clonotype was recorded a few times. The V and J genes are TRBV6-2 or TRBV6-3 and TRBJ1-2; 7 bases agree with TRBD1. Losses at the gene ends were 7 bases for V and 2 bases for J; bases not matched to a gene: 1. The CDR3 runs to 12 residues. Germline V gives CDR1 MNHEY, CDR2 SVGEGT. CDR3 residues: CASTGGNYGYTF. For the CDR3, the DNA is TGTGCCAGCACAGGGGGAAACTATGGCTACACCTTC.